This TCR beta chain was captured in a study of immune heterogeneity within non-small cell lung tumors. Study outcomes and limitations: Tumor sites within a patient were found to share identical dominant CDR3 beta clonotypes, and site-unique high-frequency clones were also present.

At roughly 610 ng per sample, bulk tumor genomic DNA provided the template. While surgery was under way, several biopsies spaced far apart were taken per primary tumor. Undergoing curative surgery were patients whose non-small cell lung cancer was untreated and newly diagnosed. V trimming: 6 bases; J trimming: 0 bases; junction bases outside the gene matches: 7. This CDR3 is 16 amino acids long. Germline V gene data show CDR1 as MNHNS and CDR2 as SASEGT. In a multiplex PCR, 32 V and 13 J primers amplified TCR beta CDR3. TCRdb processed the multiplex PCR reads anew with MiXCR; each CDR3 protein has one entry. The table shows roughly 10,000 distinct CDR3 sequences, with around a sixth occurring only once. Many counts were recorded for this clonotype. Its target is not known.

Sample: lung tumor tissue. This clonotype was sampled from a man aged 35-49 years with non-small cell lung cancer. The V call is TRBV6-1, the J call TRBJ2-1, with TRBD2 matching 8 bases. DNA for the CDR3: TGTGCCAGCAGCTCCCGGGGGGGAGGCTCCTACAATGAGCAGTTCTTC. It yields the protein CASSSRGGGSYNEQFF.